These 27 T cell receptor beta chains were all obtained from the same sample, sequenced in a study of T cells in Graves' hyperthyroidism and ophthalmopathy. Using RNA transcripts as the source, TCR beta CDR3 regions were amplified. The HTBI set primed first-round TCR CDR3 RT-PCR. TCRdb itself ran the multiplex PCR reads through MiXCR, one entry per CDR3 protein. The table has about 500,000 distinct CDR3 sequences, roughly 15% seen once; the top ten hold approximately 30%. The sample taken for sequencing was blood. These receptors were obtained from a woman younger than 45 with Graves' ophthalmopathy.

The chain employs TRBV24-1 and TRBJ2-1; 8 bases match TRBD1. Looked up from germline, CDR1 is KGHDR and CDR2 is SFDVKD. CDR3 size: 17 residues. V lost 0 bases, J lost 5 bases, and 8 bases stayed unmatched. The CDR3 nucleotides are TGTGCCACCAGTGATTTGCCCGGACAGGGTCACGACAATGAGCAGTTCTTC. Protein sequence: CATSDLPGQGHDNEQFF.

Many counts were recorded for this clonotype. The chain couples TRBV2 to TRBJ2-2; 7 bases are a match to TRBD2. The V gene end was trimmed by 8 bases and the J gene end by 6 bases; junction bases not matched to a gene: 18. The CDR3 contains 17 residues. Germline CDR1 SNHLY, CDR2 FYNNEI. CDR3 loop: CASRIQNSGSFSGELFF. For the CDR3, the DNA is TGTGCCAGCCGAATCCAAAATAGCGGGTCGTTCTCCGGGGAGCTGTTTTTT.

There are many counts of this clonotype. This chain uses TRBV7-3 with TRBJ2-7; 7 bases map to TRBD2. CDR1 is SGHTA, CDR2 FQGTGA, per germline. The ends lost 5 bases at V and 4 bases at J; junction bases unmatched: 17. The CDR3 is made up of 17 amino acids. The CDR3, as DNA: TGTGCCAGCAGCGCTTACCCGCGGGGGAAGGACCGGTACGAGCAGTACTTC. Protein product: CASSAYPRGKDRYEQYF.

The chain carries TRBV6-1 and TRBJ2-5; D is perhaps TRBD1 (5 bases). CDR3 size: 15 residues. The germline V and J ends were trimmed by 5 bases and 0 bases, with 13 bases remaining between them. Per the germline V gene, CDR1 is MNHNS and CDR2 is SASEGT. CDR3 residues: CASSFRQWYQETQYF. As DNA, the CDR3 is TGTGCCAGCAGTTTCCGACAGTGGTACCAAGAGACCCAGTACTTC.

This clonotype was observed many times. The chain recombines TRBV7-2 with TRBJ2-7; a weak D match, TRBD2 (5 bases). Germline V CDR1 and CDR2: SGHTA, FQGNSA. The CDR3 spans 13 residues. The V end was cut by 5 bases, the J end by 2 bases, with 10 bases between. Here the CDR3 DNA reads TGTGCCAGCAGCCAATCAGCGGCCTACGAGCAGTACTTC. Protein: CASSQSAAYEQYF.

The chain links TRBV19 to TRBJ2-7; 9 nucleotides line up with TRBD1. Germline loops: CDR1 LNHDA, CDR2 SQIVND (reference sequence). J gave up 7 bases and V 4 bases, and 11 bases lay outside the gene matches. The CDR3 is 15 amino acids. In DNA, the CDR3 is TGTGCCAGTAGTACAGCGACAGGGGGACGTTTGGAGCAGTACTTC. Amino acids: CASSTATGGRLEQYF.

This clonotype has ten or more counts. The chain uses TRBV7-9 and TRBJ2-3; 9 positions match TRBD1. Germline V CDR1 and CDR2: SEHNR, FQNEAQ (reference sequence). Trimming at V came to 5 bases and at J to 3 bases, leaving 3 bases not matched to a gene. This CDR3 spans 14 amino acids. The CDR3 spells CASSMGQGTDTQYF. The CDR3 DNA is TGTGCCAGCAGCATGGGACAGGGTACAGATACGCAGTATTTT.

This clonotype was detected many times. The chain carries TRBV29-1 and TRBJ1-1, with a possible D match to TRBD1 (5 bases). Trimming pared 6 bases from V and 2 bases from J, leaving 19 bases between. The CDR3 contains 15 residues. Germline V CDR1 and CDR2: SQVTM, ANQGSEA. CDR3 in amino acids: CSVFGRRGFNTEAFF. CDR3 sequence (DNA): TGCAGCGTCTTCGGACGGAGGGGTTTCAACACTGAAGCTTTCTTT. Drawing the rest from reference TRBV29-1 and TRBJ1-1, the complete variable domain is SAVISQKPSRDICQRGTSLTIQCQVDSQVTMMFWYRQQPGQSLTLIATANQGSEATYESGFVIDKFPISRPNLTFSTLTVSNMSPEDSSIYLCSVFGRRGFNTEAFFGQGTRLTVV.

This chain connects TRBV10-3 to TRBJ2-5; 9 bases are a match to TRBD1. This CDR3 contains 12 residues. After removal of 6 bases from V and 6 bases from J, the junction contained 2 bases not matched to a gene. Germline CDR1 reads ENHRY; CDR2 reads SYGVKD. DNA for the CDR3: TGTGCCATCAGCGGACAGGGGAAGACCCAGTACTTC. This encodes CAISGQGKTQYF.

The sample holds many counts of this clonotype. This rearrangement joins TRBV28 to TRBJ2-5; D gene unclear. Trimming removed 5 bases from V and 7 bases from J, with 8 bases in between. The CDR3 is 11 amino acids. From germline, CDR1 is MDHEN and CDR2 SYDVKM. The CDR3 nucleotides read TGTGCCAGCAGTCCCGGGTGGACCCAGTACTTC. It translates to CASSPGWTQYF.

The CDR3 DNA reads TGTGCCGGAGCCGAGAACACCGGGGAGCTGTTTTTT. Protein product: CAGAENTGELFF. The chain uses TRBV30 and TRBJ2-2; unclear D gene. This CDR3 is built from 12 residues. Germline CDR1 reads GTSNPN; CDR2 reads SVGIG (reference sequence). Trimming cost V 8 bases and J 1 base, with 8 bases left between them. The variable domain in full, completed from reference TRBV30 and TRBJ2-2, reads SQTIHQWPATLVQPVGSPLSLECTVEGTSNPNLYWYRQAAGRGLQLLFYSVGIGQISSEVPQNLSASRPQDRQFILSSKKLLLSDSGFYLCAGAENTGELFFGEGSRLTVL.

This clonotype showed up just a few times. The J gene is TRBJ2-5, the V gene TRBV20-1; D is unclear. The germline V gene encodes CDR1 DFQATT and CDR2 SNEGSKA (reference sequence). V lost 2 bases, J lost 5 bases, and 15 bases lay in between. CDR3 length equals 14 residues. The CDR3 protein is CSARTSVARETQYF. The DNA of the CDR3 is TGCAGTGCTAGAACATCGGTAGCCCGTGAGACCCAGTACTTC.

This clonotype occurred many times. The CDR3 reads CASSEGRGGSNTEAFF. The CDR3 region has the DNA TGTGCCAGCAGTGAAGGCCGGGGCGGATCGAACACTGAAGCTTTCTTT. J is TRBJ1-1 and V is TRBV2; a possible D gene is TRBD1 (5 bases). Germline lookup yields CDR1 SNHLY and CDR2 FYNNEI. Trimming removed 1 base from V and 1 base from J, with 13 bases in between. This CDR3 region has 16 residues.

The chain recombines TRBV25-1 with TRBJ2-7; 10 nucleotides agree with TRBD2. The CDR3 runs 15 residues. The V and J ends lost 1 base and 3 bases, in that order; junction bases with no gene match: 3. Looked up from germline, CDR1 is MGHDK and CDR2 is SYGVNS. The CDR3 spells CASSESPSGSYEQYF. For the CDR3, the DNA is TGTGCCAGCAGTGAATCTCCTAGCGGGAGCTACGAGCAGTACTTC.

This clonotype showed up many times. This chain joins TRBV5-5 and TRBJ2-7; 8 bases match TRBD2. This CDR3 region has 16 residues. J was trimmed by 3 bases and V by 4 bases; bases with no gene match: 12. CDR1 SGHKS and CDR2 YYEKEE come from the germline V gene (reference sequence). The CDR3: CASSPTGASGFYEQYF. CDR3 sequence (DNA): TGTGCCAGCAGCCCGACGGGGGCTAGCGGGTTCTACGAGCAGTACTTC.

The chain links TRBV24-1 to TRBJ1-5; D gene ambiguous. The length of the CDR3 is 14 residues. The germline V gene has CDR1 KGHDR and CDR2 SFDVKD. With 4 bases removed from V and 8 bases from J, the gap between germline ends came to 14 bases. This CDR3 reads CATSDSTVSEPQHF. CDR3 nucleotides: TGTGCCACCAGTGACAGCACAGTTTCGGAGCCCCAGCATTTT.

A few counts support this clonotype. The chain recombines TRBV28 with TRBJ1-2; possible D gene TRBD1, 5 bases. Germline values: CDR1 MDHEN, CDR2 SYDVKM. This CDR3 spans 11 amino acids. V dropped 8 bases and J dropped 8 bases, with 12 bases sitting between them. The CDR3 sequence is CASGTLGGYTF. CDR3 coding DNA: TGTGCCAGCGGGACCCTGGGGGGCTACACCTTC.

As to this clonotype: This may be a read error, as it is one base from a much larger clone. The rearrangement joins TRBV7-2 to TRBJ2-7; possibly TRBD1 for D (6 bases). V lost 8 bases and J lost 5, with 19 bases in between. CDR3 length equals 14 residues. CDR1 and CDR2 (germline): SGHTA, FQGNSA. The CDR3 sequence: CASGQAGTTNEQYF. The CDR3, as DNA: TGTGCCAGCGGCCAGGCCGGGACAACCAACGAGCAGTACTTC.

The chain couples TRBV15 to TRBJ2-7, with 11 nucleotides matching TRBD1. Trimming removed 9 bases from V and 2 bases from J; junction bases left unmatched: 3. The CDR3 has 13 amino acids. In germline, CDR1 is LNHNV, CDR2 YYDKDF (reference sequence). CDR3 DNA sequence: TGTGCCACGGGACAGGGGGACCCCTACGAGCAGTACTTC. It is translated as CATGQGDPYEQYF. The full variable domain, rest sourced from reference TRBV15 and TRBJ2-7, is DAMVIQNPRYQVTQFGKPVTLSCSQTLNHNVMYWYQQKSSQAPKLLFHYYDKDFNNEADTPDNFQSRRPNTSFCFLDIRSPGLGDTAMYLCATGQGDPYEQYFGPGTRLTVT.

Concerning this clonotype itself: This may be a read error, as it is one base from a much larger clone. The V call is TRBV12-3 or TRBV12-4, the J call TRBJ1-2; 9 bases fit TRBD1. There are 13 residues in the CDR3. CDR3 sequence (DNA): TGTGCCGGCAGGATGACAGGGGGTGATGGCTACACCTTC. It codes for CAGRMTGGDGYTF.

In its sample, this clonotype was seen many times. This chain links TRBV3-1 with TRBJ2-1, with D possibly TRBD2 on 5 matching bases. Trimming removed 1 base from V and 2 bases from J, with 12 bases in between. Germline V gene sequence: CDR1 LGHDT, CDR2 YNNKEL (reference sequence). The CDR3 extends over 16 amino acids. In DNA form, the CDR3 reads TGTGCCAGCAGCCAAGGGACTGCAAATCCCTACAATGAGCAGTTCTTC. Amino acids: CASSQGTANPYNEQFF.

This clonotype was seen more than once but under ten times. The chain has TRBV6-1 and TRBJ2-7, with 16 positions matching TRBD2. V shed 6 bases and J 4 bases; nucleotides not matched to a gene: 9. CDR3 length equals 17 residues. Germline lookup yields CDR1 MNHNS and CDR2 SASEGT. Here the CDR3 reads CASSSPGTSGRDYEQYF. CDR3 sequence (DNA): TGTGCCAGCAGCTCTCCAGGGACTAGCGGGAGGGATTACGAGCAGTACTTC.

This clonotype occurred many times. This chain joins TRBV7-9 and TRBJ2-3; D remains unclear. This CDR3 is built from 14 residues. Germline loops: CDR1 SEHNR, CDR2 FQNEAQ (reference sequence). V lost 5 bases to trimming and J lost 2 bases, with 11 bases between them. CDR3 sequence (DNA): TGTGCCAGCAGCCGGGCCCAGACCACAGATACGCAGTATTTT. It codes for CASSRAQTTDTQYF.

The sample holds a few counts of this clonotype. A read error may be the cause here, since a much bigger clone is one base away. The chain links TRBV12-3 or TRBV12-4 to TRBJ1-1, with 9 positions matching TRBD1. CDR3 length: 13 residues. The CDR3 protein is CASHDRGYTEASF. CDR3 in DNA: TGTGCCAGCCACGACAGGGGGTACACTGAAGCTTCCTTT.

Remarks on this clonotype: A single base separates this from a much larger clone, so it may be a read error. This chain's CDR3 is CASSLGTGKYEQYF. CDR3 bases: TGTGCCAGCAGCTTAGGGACAGGGAAATACGAGCAGTACTTC. The chain has TRBV7-6 and TRBJ2-7, with 8 bases matching TRBD1. From germline, CDR1 is SGHVS and CDR2 FNYEAQ. The CDR3 is made up of 14 amino acids. Losses at the gene ends were 1 base for V and 4 bases for J; bases not matched to a gene: 3. The full variable domain, its missing parts supplied by reference TRBV7-6 and TRBJ2-7, is GAGVSQSPRYKVTKRGQDVALRCDPISGHVSLYWYRQALGQGPEFLTYFNYEAQQDKSGLPNDRFSAERPEGSISTLTIQRTEQRDSAMYRCASSLGTGKYEQYFGPGTRLTVT.

The genes are TRBV6-1 and TRBJ2-6; 7 nucleotides align to TRBD1. The J segment lost 1 base and the V segment lost 6 bases, leaving 18 bases of the junction unmatched. Germline V lookup: CDR1 MNHNS, CDR2 SASEGT. CDR3 size: 20 residues. The CDR3 DNA reads TGTGCCAGCAGCCCGACAGGGATGGTCCCCGGGTCGTCTGGGGCCAACGTCCTGACTTTC. It codes for CASSPTGMVPGSSGANVLTF.

Many counts were recorded for this clonotype. This chain joins TRBV6-2 or TRBV6-3 and TRBJ1-1; D remains unclear. This CDR3 is built from 11 residues. V was shortened by 2 bases and J by 10 bases, with 8 bases between the two germline ends. Germline CDR1 is MNHEY and CDR2 is SVGEGT. The DNA of the CDR3 is TGTGCCAGCAGTTACCCTCTGGGAGCTTTCTTT. This encodes CASSYPLGAFF.